These T cell receptor beta chains were read from a single sample in a study. Using its own MiXCR run on the multiplex PCR reads, TCRdb lists one record per CDR3 protein. The sample lists about 1,100 distinct CDR3 sequences; over 0.7% were seen once. Sequenced: Tregs sorted from blood. The receptor source for this set is a female donor with breast cancer. CDR3s include the opening cysteine and the closing phenylalanine or tryptophan. The D gene is left open where the match is weak. Sizes are listed as once, few, many, or a class for an expanded clone.

cdr3_nt: TGTGCCAGCAGCTCAAACATCTATGGCTACACCTTC
cdr3_aa: CASSSNIYGYTF
clone_size: medium-sized
j_call: TRBJ1-2
v_call: TRBV12-3/TRBV12-4
d_call: -

cdr3_nt: TGTGCCAGCAGCCAAGAGACCACAGGGCCTGGCTACACCTTC
cdr3_aa: CASSQETTGPGYTF
clone_size: medium-sized
j_call: TRBJ1-2
v_call: TRBV12-3/TRBV12-4
d_call: -

cdr3_nt: TGTGCCAGCAGCCCTGGACCTAACTATGGCTACACCTTC
cdr3_aa: CASSPGPNYGYTF
clone_size: few
j_call: TRBJ1-2
v_call: TRBV12-3/TRBV12-4
d_call: -

cdr3_nt: TGTGCCAGCAGCCTCGAGACAGGGCAGAACTATGGCTACACCTTC
cdr3_aa: CASSLETGQNYGYTF
clone_size: many
j_call: TRBJ1-2
v_call: TRBV12-3/TRBV12-4
d_call: TRBD1

cdr3_nt: TGTGCCAGCAGTTTTGATGGGTATGGCTACACCTTC
cdr3_aa: CASSFDGYGYTF
clone_size: large
j_call: TRBJ1-2
v_call: TRBV12-3/TRBV12-4
d_call: -

cdr3_nt: TGTGCCAGCAGTTTAGCAGCGTGGAACTATGGCTACACCTTC
cdr3_aa: CASSLAAWNYGYTF
clone_size: medium-sized
j_call: TRBJ1-2
v_call: TRBV12-3/TRBV12-4
d_call: -

cdr3_nt: TGTGCCAGCAGTCCCGACACCTCCTATGGCTACACCTTC
cdr3_aa: CASSPDTSYGYTF
clone_size: medium-sized
j_call: TRBJ1-2
v_call: TRBV12-3/TRBV12-4
d_call: -

cdr3_nt: TGTGCCAGCAGTCCGGCACGGCTCTATGGCTACACCTTC
cdr3_aa: CASSPARLYGYTF
clone_size: medium-sized
j_call: TRBJ1-2
v_call: TRBV12-3/TRBV12-4
d_call: -

cdr3_nt: TGTGCCAGCGCAAGACAGGGACAGTACTATGGCTACACCTTC
cdr3_aa: CASARQGQYYGYTF
clone_size: large
j_call: TRBJ1-2
v_call: TRBV12-3/TRBV12-4
d_call: TRBD1

cdr3_nt: TGTGCCAGCAGTTTGATCGGGGCAGCTTATGGCTACACCTTC
cdr3_aa: CASSLIGAAYGYTF
clone_size: medium-sized
j_call: TRBJ1-2
v_call: TRBV12-3/TRBV12-4
d_call: -

cdr3_nt: TGTGCCAGCCTGAAGGTTAACTATGGCTACACCTTC
cdr3_aa: CASLKVNYGYTF
clone_size: medium-sized
j_call: TRBJ1-2
v_call: TRBV12-3/TRBV12-4
d_call: -

cdr3_nt: TGTGCCAGCAGTTCGTCGGACTATGGCTACACCTTC
cdr3_aa: CASSSSDYGYTF
clone_size: medium-sized
j_call: TRBJ1-2
v_call: TRBV12-3/TRBV12-4
d_call: -

cdr3_nt: TGTGCCAGCAGCGGGACCTACTATGGCTACACCTTC
cdr3_aa: CASSGTYYGYTF
clone_size: medium-sized
j_call: TRBJ1-2
v_call: TRBV12-3/TRBV12-4
d_call: -

cdr3_nt: TGTGCCAGCAAGGAAAGGACGGACTGCACCTTC
cdr3_aa: CASKERTDCTF
clone_size: medium-sized
j_call: TRBJ1-2
v_call: TRBV12-3/TRBV12-4
d_call: -

cdr3_nt: TGTGCCAGCAGTACCGGGACGGACCATGGCTACACCTTC
cdr3_aa: CASSTGTDHGYTF
clone_size: medium-sized
j_call: TRBJ1-2
v_call: TRBV12-3/TRBV12-4
d_call: -

cdr3_nt: TGTGCCAGCAGTTTACAGCTCACTAACTATGGCTACACCTTC
cdr3_aa: CASSLQLTNYGYTF
clone_size: medium-sized
j_call: TRBJ1-2
v_call: TRBV12-3/TRBV12-4
d_call: -

cdr3_nt: TGTGCCAGCAGTCTGGGAATAGGTGGAGGCTACACCTTC
cdr3_aa: CASSLGIGGGYTF
clone_size: medium-sized
j_call: TRBJ1-2
v_call: TRBV12-3/TRBV12-4
d_call: -

cdr3_nt: TGTGCCAGCAGCTTATCCCAGGTAGCTGGCTACACCTTC
cdr3_aa: CASSLSQVAGYTF
clone_size: medium-sized
j_call: TRBJ1-2
v_call: TRBV12-3/TRBV12-4
d_call: -

cdr3_nt: TGTGCCAGCAGTTTAAGAGGGTTGACCTATGGCTACACCTTC
cdr3_aa: CASSLRGLTYGYTF
clone_size: medium-sized
j_call: TRBJ1-2
v_call: TRBV12-3/TRBV12-4
d_call: -

cdr3_nt: TGTGCCAGCAGTACCGACAGGAACTATGGCTACACCTTC
cdr3_aa: CASSTDRNYGYTF
clone_size: medium-sized
j_call: TRBJ1-2
v_call: TRBV12-3/TRBV12-4
d_call: -

cdr3_nt: TGTGCCAGCAGCCGCGGACAGGCAGAACTTAACTATGGCTACACCTTC
cdr3_aa: CASSRGQAELNYGYTF
clone_size: medium-sized
j_call: TRBJ1-2
v_call: TRBV12-3/TRBV12-4
d_call: TRBD1

cdr3_nt: TGTGCCAGCAGTTCGACGAGCTATGGCTACACCTTC
cdr3_aa: CASSSTSYGYTF
clone_size: medium-sized
j_call: TRBJ1-2
v_call: TRBV12-3/TRBV12-4
d_call: -

cdr3_nt: TGTGCCAGCACCCTGGATATAAAGTATGGCTACACCTTC
cdr3_aa: CASTLDIKYGYTF
clone_size: medium-sized
j_call: TRBJ1-2
v_call: TRBV12-3/TRBV12-4
d_call: -

cdr3_nt: TGTGCCAGCAGCGACCAGGGGTATGGCTACACCTTC
cdr3_aa: CASSDQGYGYTF
clone_size: large
j_call: TRBJ1-2
v_call: TRBV12-3/TRBV12-4
d_call: -

cdr3_nt: TGTGCCAGCAGTTTGGGACAGGGCGCCTATGGCTACACCTTC
cdr3_aa: CASSLGQGAYGYTF
clone_size: medium-sized
j_call: TRBJ1-2
v_call: TRBV12-3/TRBV12-4
d_call: TRBD1

cdr3_nt: TGTGCCACCCGAGGAGACAGGGGTACTAACTATGGCTACACCTTC
cdr3_aa: CATRGDRGTNYGYTF
clone_size: medium-sized
j_call: TRBJ1-2
v_call: TRBV12-3/TRBV12-4
d_call: TRBD1

cdr3_nt: TGTGCCAGCACGAACCGACAGGGAGGCTACACCTTC
cdr3_aa: CASTNRQGGYTF
clone_size: large
j_call: TRBJ1-2
v_call: TRBV12-3/TRBV12-4
d_call: TRBD1

cdr3_nt: TGTGCCAGCAGTTTAAGGCAGAATTCAAACTATGGCTACACCTTC
cdr3_aa: CASSLRQNSNYGYTF
clone_size: medium-sized
j_call: TRBJ1-2
v_call: TRBV12-3/TRBV12-4
d_call: -

cdr3_nt: TGTGCCAGCAGTTTATCAACGTCTCCTTTGAATGGCTACACCTTC
cdr3_aa: CASSLSTSPLNGYTF
clone_size: large
j_call: TRBJ1-2
v_call: TRBV12-3/TRBV12-4
d_call: -

cdr3_nt: TGTGCCAGCAGCCCAGGCAGGGGTAATGGCTACACCTTC
cdr3_aa: CASSPGRGNGYTF
clone_size: large
j_call: TRBJ1-2
v_call: TRBV12-3/TRBV12-4
d_call: -

cdr3_nt: TGTGCCAGCGGCCCGGGACATCCTGACTTC
cdr3_aa: CASGPGHPDF
clone_size: large
j_call: TRBJ1-2
v_call: TRBV12-3/TRBV12-4
d_call: -

cdr3_nt: TGTGCCAGCAGACCCGGGACGACCAGAGGAGGCTACACCTTC
cdr3_aa: CASRPGTTRGGYTF
clone_size: few
j_call: TRBJ1-2
v_call: TRBV12-3/TRBV12-4
d_call: -

cdr3_nt: TGTGCCAGCAGTTTTGGACAGGGACGAGGCTACACCTTC
cdr3_aa: CASSFGQGRGYTF
clone_size: medium-sized
j_call: TRBJ1-2
v_call: TRBV12-3/TRBV12-4
d_call: TRBD1

cdr3_nt: TGTGCCAGCAGCTCAAATTCGGGAGCTATGAAAGGCTACACCTTC
cdr3_aa: CASSSNSGAMKGYTF
clone_size: medium-sized
j_call: TRBJ1-2
v_call: TRBV12-3/TRBV12-4
d_call: -

cdr3_nt: TGTGCCAGCAGTTCCAACAGTGGCTACACCTTC
cdr3_aa: CASSSNSGYTF
clone_size: medium-sized
j_call: TRBJ1-2
v_call: TRBV12-3/TRBV12-4
d_call: -

cdr3_nt: TGTGCCAGCAGTTCGTACAGGGGTTCAAACTATGGCTACACCTTC
cdr3_aa: CASSSYRGSNYGYTF
clone_size: large
j_call: TRBJ1-2
v_call: TRBV12-3/TRBV12-4
d_call: TRBD1

cdr3_nt: TGTGCCAGCAGTTTGCTACGACAGACACACTATGGCTACACCTTC
cdr3_aa: CASSLLRQTHYGYTF
clone_size: medium-sized
j_call: TRBJ1-2
v_call: TRBV12-3/TRBV12-4
d_call: -

cdr3_nt: TGTGCCAGCAGTCCTCAGGGAAACTATGGCTACACCTTC
cdr3_aa: CASSPQGNYGYTF
clone_size: medium-sized
j_call: TRBJ1-2
v_call: TRBV12-3/TRBV12-4
d_call: -

cdr3_nt: TGTGCCATTTTGACAGGTGCGGTCGGCTACACCTTC
cdr3_aa: CAILTGAVGYTF
clone_size: many
j_call: TRBJ1-2
v_call: TRBV12-3/TRBV12-4
d_call: -

cdr3_nt: TGTGCCAGCAGTGGGGTTCCCACAGGCTACACCTTC
cdr3_aa: CASSGVPTGYTF
clone_size: large
j_call: TRBJ1-2
v_call: TRBV12-3/TRBV12-4
d_call: -

cdr3_nt: TGTGCCAGCAGAACCATGGGGAACTATGGCTACACCTTC
cdr3_aa: CASRTMGNYGYTF
clone_size: medium-sized
j_call: TRBJ1-2
v_call: TRBV12-3/TRBV12-4
d_call: -

cdr3_nt: TGTGCCAGCAGCCTCAAACGGACAGTCGGCTACACCTTC
cdr3_aa: CASSLKRTVGYTF
clone_size: medium-sized
j_call: TRBJ1-2
v_call: TRBV12-3/TRBV12-4
d_call: -

cdr3_nt: TGTGCCAGCAGTTTGTCGGCATATGGCTACACCTTC
cdr3_aa: CASSLSAYGYTF
clone_size: medium-sized
j_call: TRBJ1-2
v_call: TRBV12-3/TRBV12-4
d_call: -

cdr3_nt: TGTGCCAGCAAAAGGGACAGGGCGCGCTATGGCTACACCTTC
cdr3_aa: CASKRDRARYGYTF
clone_size: medium-sized
j_call: TRBJ1-2
v_call: TRBV12-3/TRBV12-4
d_call: TRBD1

cdr3_nt: TGTGCCAGCAGACCTGGACAGGGAAAGGCGGATGGCTACACCTTC
cdr3_aa: CASRPGQGKADGYTF
clone_size: medium-sized
j_call: TRBJ1-2
v_call: TRBV12-3/TRBV12-4
d_call: TRBD1

cdr3_nt: TGTGCCAGCAGTTTATTGGTCACCAACTATGGCTACACCTTC
cdr3_aa: CASSLLVTNYGYTF
clone_size: medium-sized
j_call: TRBJ1-2
v_call: TRBV12-3/TRBV12-4
d_call: -

cdr3_nt: TGTGCCAGCAGTCCGAGGATCGGGACAGGGACTAACTATGGCTACACCTTC
cdr3_aa: CASSPRIGTGTNYGYTF
clone_size: medium-sized
j_call: TRBJ1-2
v_call: TRBV12-3/TRBV12-4
d_call: TRBD1

cdr3_nt: TGTGCCAGCACCGGGACAGGAAACTATGGCTACACCTTC
cdr3_aa: CASTGTGNYGYTF
clone_size: medium-sized
j_call: TRBJ1-2
v_call: TRBV12-3/TRBV12-4
d_call: TRBD1